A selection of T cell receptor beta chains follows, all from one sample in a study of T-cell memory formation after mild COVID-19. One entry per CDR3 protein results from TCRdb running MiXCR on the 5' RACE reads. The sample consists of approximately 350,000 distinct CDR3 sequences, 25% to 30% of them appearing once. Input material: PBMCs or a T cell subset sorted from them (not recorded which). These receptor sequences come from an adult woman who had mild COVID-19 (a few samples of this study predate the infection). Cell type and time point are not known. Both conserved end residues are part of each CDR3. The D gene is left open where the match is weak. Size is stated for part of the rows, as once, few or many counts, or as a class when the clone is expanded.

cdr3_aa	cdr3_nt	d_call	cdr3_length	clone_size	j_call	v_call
CATLIQGFQTYEQYF	TGTGCCACCCTCATCCAGGGGTTTCAAACCTACGAGCAGTACTTC	-	15	few	TRBJ2-7	TRBV24-1
CASSLLGGTSYNEQFF	TGTGCCAGCAGCTTACTAGGCGGGACCTCCTACAATGAGCAGTTCTTC	-	16	-	TRBJ2-1	TRBV5-5
CSAGQRGEQYF	TGCAGTGCTGGCCAGAGGGGCGAGCAGTACTTC	-	11	-	TRBJ2-7	TRBV20-1
CASSTMQRNEAFF	TGTGCCAGTAGTACAATGCAGCGGAATGAAGCTTTCTTT	-	13	-	TRBJ1-1	TRBV19
CASSLDSSGATDTQYF	TGTGCCAGCAGTTTAGATTCTAGCGGGGCAACGGATACGCAGTATTTT	TRBD2	16	few	TRBJ2-3	TRBV12-3/TRBV12-4
CASSYGGTSGRAWEQYF	TGTGCCAGCAGTTACGGTGGGACTAGCGGGAGGGCCTGGGAGCAGTACTTC	TRBD2	17	few	TRBJ2-7	TRBV6-2/TRBV6-3
CASSHGLSSYEQYF	TGTGCCAGCAGCCACGGGTTAAGCTCCTACGAGCAGTACTTC	-	14	many	TRBJ2-7	TRBV3-1
CASSLSGGRNTEAFF	TGTGCCAGCAGCCTGTCGGGGGGGAGGAACACTGAAGCTTTCTTT	-	15	-	TRBJ1-1	TRBV6-6
CASSPGPKYEQYF	TGTGCCAGCAGCCCAGGGCCTAAATACGAGCAGTACTTC	-	13	-	TRBJ2-7	TRBV7-8
CASRRTSGAYEQYF	TGCGCCAGCAGACGGACTAGCGGGGCCTACGAGCAGTACTTC	TRBD2	14	-	TRBJ2-7	TRBV4-1
CASRDSQETQYF	TGTGCCAGCCGGGACAGTCAAGAGACCCAGTACTTC	TRBD1	12	few	TRBJ2-5	TRBV12-3/TRBV12-4
CAWSVDRSETQYF	TGTGCCTGGAGTGTAGACAGGTCAGAGACCCAGTACTTC	-	13	-	TRBJ2-5	TRBV30
CASSFRGFSTDTQYF	TGTGCCAGCAGCTTTCGGGGGTTTAGCACAGATACGCAGTATTTT	-	15	few	TRBJ2-3	TRBV11-3
CASSLRPGSYEQYF	TGTGCCAGCAGTTTACGTCCCGGCTCCTACGAGCAGTACTTC	-	14	-	TRBJ2-7	TRBV12-3/TRBV12-4
CASSPPLGPYNEQFF	TGTGCCAGCAGTCCCCCATTAGGACCATACAATGAGCAGTTCTTC	-	15	once	TRBJ2-1	TRBV12-3/TRBV12-4
CASSGWGTDTQYF	TGCGCCAGCAGCGGGTGGGGCACAGATACGCAGTATTTT	-	13	few	TRBJ2-3	TRBV4-1
CASILGTGGDEQYF	TGTGCCAGCATCTTGGGAACAGGGGGCGACGAGCAGTACTTC	TRBD1	14	-	TRBJ2-7	TRBV7-3
CSANLQGVGTEAFF	TGCAGCGCAAATTTACAGGGGGTCGGGACTGAAGCTTTCTTT	TRBD1	14	-	TRBJ1-1	TRBV29-1
CASSQPREGVYEQYF	TGCGCCAGCAGCCAACCCCGGGAGGGGGTATACGAGCAGTACTTC	TRBD2	15	-	TRBJ2-7	TRBV4-1
CSARDYTGLNEKLFF	TGCAGTGCTAGAGATTACACAGGCTTAAATGAAAAACTGTTTTTT	-	15	few	TRBJ1-4	TRBV20-1
CASSWRESYNEQFF	TGCGCCAGCAGCTGGAGGGAGTCCTACAATGAGCAGTTCTTC	-	14	few	TRBJ2-1	TRBV5-1
CSAPKGAGKDTQYF	TGCAGTGCCCCTAAGGGGGCAGGCAAGGATACGCAGTATTTT	TRBD1	14	-	TRBJ2-3	TRBV20-1
CASSLRDRGLTDTQYF	TGTGCCAGCAGTCTCCGGGACAGGGGGCTGACAGATACGCAGTATTTT	TRBD1	16	few	TRBJ2-3	TRBV6-2/TRBV6-3
CASSLSTEVLAEQYF	TGTGCCAGCAGCTTATCAACCGAGGTTTTGGCCGAGCAGTACTTC	-	15	few	TRBJ2-7	TRBV7-9
CASSARPLGEQYF	TGTGCCAGCAGTGCTAGACCCCTCGGCGAGCAGTACTTC	-	13	-	TRBJ2-7	TRBV2
CSATGTSGQETQYF	TGCAGTGCTACCGGGACTAGCGGGCAAGAGACCCAGTACTTC	TRBD2	14	few	TRBJ2-5	TRBV20-1
CATSRDGLANYHESFF	TGTGCCACCAGCAGAGATGGGCTAGCGAACTACCATGAGTCGTTCTTC	-	16	many	TRBJ2-1	TRBV15
CASSQDTIRVTVEETQYF	TGTGCCAGCAGCCAAGATACGATACGAGTTACGGTGGAGGAGACCCAGTACTTC	-	18	-	TRBJ2-5	TRBV4-2
CATSHGLAGAYEQYF	TGTGCCACCAGCCATGGACTAGCGGGGGCCTACGAGCAGTACTTC	TRBD2	15	-	TRBJ2-7	TRBV15
CASSSLGTSGRGDQETQYF	TGTGCCAGCAGCTCGCTCGGGACTAGCGGGAGAGGGGATCAAGAGACCCAGTACTTC	TRBD2	19	-	TRBJ2-5	TRBV5-4
CASSPGTGSRTDTQYF	TGCGCCAGCAGCCCCGGAACGGGATCCCGCACAGATACGCAGTATTTT	-	16	few	TRBJ2-3	TRBV5-1
CASSLYDSLTYEQYF	TGTGCCAGCAGTTTATATGACAGTCTGACCTACGAGCAGTACTTC	-	15	few	TRBJ2-7	TRBV28
CASRIQLFTDTQYF	TGCGCCAGCAGGATCCAGTTGTTCACAGATACGCAGTATTTT	-	14	-	TRBJ2-3	TRBV5-1
CASSLALTIGLFF	TGTGCCAGCAGCTTAGCCCTGACTATAGGCTTGTTCTTC	-	13	-	TRBJ2-1	TRBV7-9
CASSLTVGYAEAFF	TGTGCCAGCAGCTTAACAGTGGGTTACGCTGAAGCTTTCTTT	-	14	few	TRBJ1-1	TRBV11-3
CASSAGTTSGNTIYF	TGTGCCAGCAGCGCCGGGACAACCTCTGGAAACACCATATATTTT	-	15	-	TRBJ1-3	TRBV9
CSAPGSAAGEYNEQFF	TGCAGTGCCCCTGGGAGTGCAGCGGGGGAGTACAATGAGCAGTTCTTC	TRBD2	16	few	TRBJ2-1	TRBV20-1
CASSQGWDREAFF	TGTGCCAGCAGCCAAGGTTGGGATCGGGAAGCTTTCTTT	-	13	-	TRBJ1-1	TRBV3-1
CASSQTGGSLIPYNEQFF	TGTGCCAGCAGTCAGACAGGGGGCTCTTTGATTCCTTACAATGAGCAGTTCTTC	TRBD1	18	many	TRBJ2-1	TRBV27